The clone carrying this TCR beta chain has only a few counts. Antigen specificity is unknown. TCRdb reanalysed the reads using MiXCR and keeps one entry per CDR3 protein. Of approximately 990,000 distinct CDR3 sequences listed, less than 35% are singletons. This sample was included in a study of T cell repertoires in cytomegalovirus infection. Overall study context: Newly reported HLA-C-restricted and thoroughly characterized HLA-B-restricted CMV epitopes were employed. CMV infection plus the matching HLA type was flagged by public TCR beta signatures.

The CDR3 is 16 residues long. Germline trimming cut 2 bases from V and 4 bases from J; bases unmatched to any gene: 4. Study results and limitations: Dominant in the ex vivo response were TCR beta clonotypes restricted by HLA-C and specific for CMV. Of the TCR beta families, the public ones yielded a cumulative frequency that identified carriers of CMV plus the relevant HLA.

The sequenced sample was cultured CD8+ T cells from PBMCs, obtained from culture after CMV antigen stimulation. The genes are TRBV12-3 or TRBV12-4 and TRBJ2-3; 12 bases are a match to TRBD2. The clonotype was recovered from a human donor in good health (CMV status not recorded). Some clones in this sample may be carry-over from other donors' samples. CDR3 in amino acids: CASSLSSGGAADTQYF. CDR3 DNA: TGTGCCAGCAGTTTATCTAGCGGGGGGGCCGCAGATACGCAGTATTTT.